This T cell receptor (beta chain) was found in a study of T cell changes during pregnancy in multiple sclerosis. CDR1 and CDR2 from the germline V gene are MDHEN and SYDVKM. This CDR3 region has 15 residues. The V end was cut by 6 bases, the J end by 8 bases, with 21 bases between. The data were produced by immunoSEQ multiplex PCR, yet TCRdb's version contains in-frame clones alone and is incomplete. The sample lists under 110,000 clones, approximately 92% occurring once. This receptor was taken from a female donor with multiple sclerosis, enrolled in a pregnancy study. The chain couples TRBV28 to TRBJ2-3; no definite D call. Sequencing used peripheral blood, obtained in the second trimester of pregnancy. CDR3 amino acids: CASSQYPGLVRTQYF. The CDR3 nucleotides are TGTGCCAGCAGCCAATACCCTGGTTTGGTGCGTACGCAGTATTTT.